The 3 T cell receptor beta chains given below trace back to one sample, sequenced in a study of spatial heterogeneity in lung cancer. Time point noted: sample taken at primary tumor resection. Whole RNA from tumor, nontumor lung or frozen PBMC was sequenced unsorted. One entry per CDR3 protein results from TCRdb running MiXCR on the 5' RACE reads. The table records a few thousand distinct CDR3 sequences, roughly 13% of them present only once. Sequencing used PBMCs, obtained at surgery. The receptors derive from a male donor with early-stage non-small cell lung cancer.

The chain carries TRBV28 and TRBJ2-7; 9 positions match TRBD2. J gave up 2 bases and V 6 bases, and 14 bases lay outside the gene matches. This CDR3 region has 17 residues. CDR1 and CDR2 (germline): MDHEN, SYDVKM. CDR3 residues: CASRSPLISGRTYEQYF. DNA of the CDR3: TGTGCCAGCAGGAGCCCCTTAATTAGCGGGAGAACCTACGAGCAGTACTTC. Full variable domain (missing parts from reference TRBV28 and TRBJ2-7): DVKVTQSSRYLVKRTGEKVFLECVQDMDHENMFWYRQDPGLGLRLIYFSYDVKMKEKGDIPEGYSVSREKKERFSLILESASTNQTSMYLCASRSPLISGRTYEQYFGPGTRLTVT.

This clonotype has a count of ten or more. The gene calls are TRBV5-1 and TRBJ2-7; tentatively, D is TRBD1 (6 bases). Germline CDR1 SGHRS, CDR2 YFSETQ. V was shortened by 7 bases and J by 0 bases, with 23 bases between the two germline ends. The CDR3 contains 17 residues. The DNA of the CDR3 is TGCGCCAGCTCAGGGGTCCAGTCAGGAATAAGCTCCTACGAGCAGTACTTC. Protein sequence: CASSGVQSGISSYEQYF.

This clonotype was counted many times. The rearrangement links TRBV29-1 to TRBJ2-5, with TRBD2 matching over 7 bases. The CDR3 extends over 13 amino acids. Trimming took 5 bases from V and 5 from J; bases not matched to a gene: 8. In germline, CDR1 is SQVTM, CDR2 ANQGSEA. The CDR3 is CSVNRGGRETQYF. CDR3 coding DNA: TGCAGCGTTAACCGGGGAGGGAGGGAGACCCAGTACTTC.